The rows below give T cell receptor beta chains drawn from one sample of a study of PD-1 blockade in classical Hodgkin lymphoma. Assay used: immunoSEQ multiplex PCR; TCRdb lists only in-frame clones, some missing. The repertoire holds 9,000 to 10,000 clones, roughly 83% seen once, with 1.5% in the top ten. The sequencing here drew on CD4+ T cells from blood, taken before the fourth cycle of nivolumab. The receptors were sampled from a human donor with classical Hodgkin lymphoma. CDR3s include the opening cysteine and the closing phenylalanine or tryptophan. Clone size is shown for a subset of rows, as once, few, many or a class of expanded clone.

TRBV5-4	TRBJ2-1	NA	CASSLPPGRDEQFF
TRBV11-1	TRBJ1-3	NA	CASSLGRFSGNTIYF
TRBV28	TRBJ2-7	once	CASSSQQAYEQYF
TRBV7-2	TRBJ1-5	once	CASSPVGTGARDQPQHF
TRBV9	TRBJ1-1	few	CASSQTPVSTEAFF
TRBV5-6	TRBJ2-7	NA	CASSLGPGYEQYF
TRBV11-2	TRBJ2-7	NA	CASSDRTRGSYEQYF
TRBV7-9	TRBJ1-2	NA	CASSPGTGLPYGYTF
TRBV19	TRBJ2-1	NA	CASSRLAGDEQFF
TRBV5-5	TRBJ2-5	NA	CASSPVEGPNYF
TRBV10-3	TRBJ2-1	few	CAIKATSGGYNEQFF
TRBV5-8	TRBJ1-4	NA	CASSLAGRGSEKLFF
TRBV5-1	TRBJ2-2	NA	CASSLGLESNTGELFF
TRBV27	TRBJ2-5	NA	CASSFQLSTFWTQYF
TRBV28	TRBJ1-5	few	CASSDTGMGQPQHF
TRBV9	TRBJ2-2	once	CASSVSGGAGTGELFF
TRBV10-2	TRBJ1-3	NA	CASSGGAGNTIYF
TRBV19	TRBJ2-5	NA	CASSERRGQETQYF
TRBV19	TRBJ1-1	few	CASSGVWNTEAFF
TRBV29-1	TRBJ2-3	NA	CSVGLFQRGQYF
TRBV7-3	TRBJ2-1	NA	CASSPRSAGGYPLGNNEQFF
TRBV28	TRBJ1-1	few	CASSAPTGNTEAFF
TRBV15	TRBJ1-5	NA	CATSRVGGLTGWDQPQHF
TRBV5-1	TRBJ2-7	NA	CASSSLAGGPVSYEQYF
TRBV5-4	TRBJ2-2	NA	CASSQDSGGAPTGELFF
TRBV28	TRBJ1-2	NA	CASSLLRQDQGYGYTF
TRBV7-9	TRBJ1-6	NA	CASSMTGSYNSPLHF
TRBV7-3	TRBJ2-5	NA	CASSFSSQETQYF
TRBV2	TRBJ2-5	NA	CASSEAETQYF
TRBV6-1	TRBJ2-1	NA	CASKLAGEWNEQFF
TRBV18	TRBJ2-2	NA	CASSPNPGFRTGELFF
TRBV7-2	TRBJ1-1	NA	CASSLGGGTTEAFF
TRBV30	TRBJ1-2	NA	CAWSFGINYGYTF
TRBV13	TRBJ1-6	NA	CASSLSPYSPLHF
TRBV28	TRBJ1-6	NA	CASSLGHSNSPLHF
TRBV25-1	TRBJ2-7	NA	CASGGMGSYEQYF
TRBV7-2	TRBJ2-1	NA	CASSYMRLAGDNEQFF
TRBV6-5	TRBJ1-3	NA	CASSYAGLGNTIYF
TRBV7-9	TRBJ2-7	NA	CASSLRTGNHEQYF
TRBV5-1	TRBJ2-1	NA	CASSSLLAGESEQFF
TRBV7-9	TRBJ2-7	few	CASSRDVLTEQYF
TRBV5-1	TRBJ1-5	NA	CASSLEGLSNQPQHF
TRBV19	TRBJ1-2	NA	CASSIGRGGIYGYTF
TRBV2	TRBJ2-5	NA	CASSWDRAGETQYF
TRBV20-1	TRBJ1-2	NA	CNSRGRYGYTF
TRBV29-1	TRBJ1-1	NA	CSAGRNMNTEAFF
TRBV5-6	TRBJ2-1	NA	CASSLLGLAGHNEQFF
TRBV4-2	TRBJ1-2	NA	CASSQDQGVAGYTF
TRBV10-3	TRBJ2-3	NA	CAISGPLRDTQYF
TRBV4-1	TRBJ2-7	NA	CASSQVPGQGAYEQYF
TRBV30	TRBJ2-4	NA	CAWSNKVAKNIQYF
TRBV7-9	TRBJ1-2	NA	CASSLGGYYGYTF
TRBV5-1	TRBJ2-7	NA	CASSQNYEQYF
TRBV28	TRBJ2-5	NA	CASSFYRLQTQYF